The 14 T cell receptor beta chains below all came from one sample that was sequenced in a study of response to subunit inactivated influenza vaccine (dated by TCRdb to about 2018). Receptor libraries were prepared by RT-PCR. Data came from an Illumina HiSeq 2500. Starting from the raw public reads, TCRdb applied fastp trimming at Q25, assembled clones with MiXCR and retained in-frame beta chains. Identical CDR3 protein sequences are pooled into one entry, listed with their most common genes and DNA. This sample comprises about 620,000 distinct CDR3 sequences, 12% of them detected only once. The top ten clones comprise roughly 10% of the sample. Material: PBMCs from blood, obtained on the day of vaccination. These receptors all stem from a man aged 45-65 years who received an inactivated influenza vaccine. Donor details come from another sample of the same person, matched by shared clones.

A few counts support this clonotype. The V call is TRBV27, the J call TRBJ2-7; 7 bases fit TRBD1. The germline gives CDR1 MNHEY, CDR2 SMNVEV (reference sequence). The CDR3 sequence is 15 residues long. The junction had 8 bases not matched to a gene; V was cut back by 6 bases and J by 0 bases. The CDR3, as DNA: TGTGCCAGCAGAATTGTGGGACAGTCCTCCTACGAGCAGTACTTC. Translating gives CASRIVGQSSYEQYF.

The J gene is TRBJ2-5, the V gene TRBV20-1; D possibly corresponds to TRBD1 (5 bases). CDR3 size: 13 residues. From germline, CDR1 is DFQATT and CDR2 SNEGSKA (reference sequence). Trimming cost V 6 bases and J 2 bases, with 13 bases left between them. The CDR3 bases are TGCAGTGCGTGGACACGGGCTCAAGAGACCCAGTACTTC. It translates to CSAWTRAQETQYF.

The V and J genes are TRBV19 and TRBJ2-5, with 8 bases lining up with TRBD1. The germline V gene has CDR1 LNHDA and CDR2 SQIVND (reference sequence). The CDR3 loop spans 15 amino acids. Trimming removed 11 bases from V and 2 bases from J; junction bases left unmatched: 13. The CDR3 bases are TGTGCCCCCAGATCGGACAGGGTAGATCAAGAGACCCAGTACTTC. Amino acid sequence: CAPRSDRVDQETQYF.

Remarks on this clonotype: A read error may produce the germline difference seen at one junction end. The chain employs TRBV7-2 and TRBJ2-1; D uncertain. Germline loops: CDR1 SGHTA, CDR2 FQGNSA. The CDR3 covers 15 residues. The CDR3 bases are TGTGCCAGCACCTTAAACCGGGCCACGGCCAATGAGCAGTTCTTC. As protein: CASTLNRATANEQFF.

This clonotype was observed many times. The chain recombines TRBV13 with TRBJ2-7; a weak D match, TRBD1 (8 bases). Between the trimmed V and J ends, which lost 3 bases and 6 bases, there was a span of 12 bases. CDR3 size: 13 residues. Looked up from germline, CDR1 is PRHDT and CDR2 is FYEKMQ (reference sequence). The CDR3 DNA sequence: TGTGCCAGCAGCTTCACAGGGGGGGTCGAGCAGTACTTC. The encoded protein is CASSFTGGVEQYF.

This clonotype came up a few times. CDR3 region: CASSLEGGLGANVLTF. DNA of the CDR3: TGTGCCAGCAGCTTAGAAGGGGGGCTCGGGGCCAACGTCCTGACTTTC. The chain couples TRBV7-2 to TRBJ2-6, with D perhaps matching TRBD1 or TRBD2 (6 bases each). The germline gives CDR1 SGHTA, CDR2 FQGNSA. Trimming took 1 base from V and 4 from J, leaving 11 bases between them. The CDR3 is made up of 16 amino acids.

This clonotype was detected only a few times. The chain combines TRBV12-3 or TRBV12-4 with TRBJ2-3; the D gene is possibly TRBD1 (5 bases). This CDR3 is 17 amino acids long. The V and J ends lost 5 bases and 3 bases respectively, with 21 bases between them. CDR3 sequence: CASSTGWTTAETDTQYF. The CDR3 DNA is TGTGCCAGCAGTACTGGTTGGACAACTGCTGAGACAGATACGCAGTATTTT.

This clonotype was recorded a few times. The J gene is TRBJ2-1, the V gene TRBV5-1; D is perhaps TRBD2 (6 bases). The germline CDR1 and CDR2 sequences are SGHRS and YFSETQ. This CDR3 spans 15 amino acids. V was cut by 6 bases and J by 0 bases, with 13 bases left in between. DNA of the CDR3: TGCGCCAGCACCTTAGCGGTAAGCTCCTACAATGAGCAGTTCTTC. Translated: CASTLAVSSYNEQFF.

This clonotype was observed at least ten times. The chain is built from TRBV5-6 and TRBJ2-1; TRBD2 matches 8 bases. The CDR3 consists of 15 residues. V trimming: 3 bases; J trimming: 5 bases; junction bases outside the gene matches: 7. Germline CDR1 is SGHDT and CDR2 is YYEEEE. CDR3 DNA: TGTGCCAGCAGCTACCTGACTAGCGCGGACAATGAGCAGTTCTTC. Its translation is CASSYLTSADNEQFF.

The chain employs TRBV20-1 and TRBJ1-6; possibly TRBD1 for D (6 bases). V was clipped by 1 base and J by 3 bases, with 16 bases between them. CDR1 and CDR2 (germline): DFQATT, SNEGSKA (reference sequence). The CDR3 totals 17 residues. The CDR3 coding sequence is TGCAGTGCTAGAGGAGGCGGGGGCGGCCACTATAATTCACCCCTCCACTTT. This codes for CSARGGGGGHYNSPLHF.

The gene calls are TRBV6-1 and TRBJ2-1, with 10 nucleotides matching TRBD1. The CDR3 has 15 residues. V dropped 6 bases and J dropped 6; count of bases not matched to a gene: 8. The germline V gene has CDR1 MNHNS and CDR2 SASEGT. The DNA of the CDR3 is TGTGCCAGCAGAACCGGGACAGGGGTAGGCAATGAGCAGTTCTTC. Its translation is CASRTGTGVGNEQFF.

V gene TRBV12-3 or TRBV12-4 combines with J gene TRBJ1-1; 10 bases agree with TRBD1. The J segment lost 5 bases and the V segment lost 9 bases, leaving 6 bases of the junction unmatched. The CDR3 extends over 13 amino acids. CDR3 residues: CASRGQGRTEAFF. CDR3 bases: TGTGCCAGTCGGGGACAGGGGAGGACTGAAGCTTTCTTT.

V gene TRBV28 combines with J gene TRBJ2-1, with D perhaps TRBD2 (5 bases). The CDR3 loop spans 15 amino acids. Trimming removed 3 bases from V and 4 bases from J, with 13 bases in between. The germline gives CDR1 MDHEN, CDR2 SYDVKM. The CDR3 DNA follows: TGTGCCAGCAGTTTCGCGGGTACCAGGTACAATGAGCAGTTCTTC. Translated, it gives CASSFAGTRYNEQFF.

Many counts were recorded for this clonotype. This chain uses TRBV5-1 with TRBJ2-1; 8 bases are shared with TRBD2. The CDR3 has 16 residues. V lost 4 bases, J lost 3 bases, and 9 bases stayed unmatched. Germline V gene lookup returns CDR1 SGHRS and CDR2 YFSETQ. The CDR3 sequence: CASSHTSGPNYNEQFF. The DNA of the CDR3 is TGCGCCAGCAGCCACACTAGCGGCCCGAACTACAATGAGCAGTTCTTC.